This entry is about one TCR beta chain. The CDR3 has 12 residues. Trimming at V came to 6 bases and at J to 5 bases, leaving 1 base not matched to a gene. Germline V gene lookup returns CDR1 MNHNS and CDR2 SASEGT. Clones were sequenced by immunoSEQ multiplex PCR, and TCRdb holds only the in-frame ones, with some missing. The sample has over 60,000 clones; 65% to 85% are singletons. These data originate in a study of blood T cell repertoires in COVID-19. About the study: T cells, B-cell-depleted T cells, or PBMCs provided the cDNA or gDNA that served as material.

Sequenced sample: peripheral blood. This clonotype originated in an elderly man with active or convalescent COVID-19. The rearrangement links TRBV6-1 to TRBJ2-5, with 9 bases identical to TRBD1. This CDR3 reads CASRGQGETQYF. CDR3 nucleotides: TGTGCCAGCAGAGGACAGGGGGAGACCCAGTACTTC.